This T cell receptor (beta chain) was captured in a study of HIV-infected patients and healthy controls. Reverse transcription used about 500 ng RNA and constant-region primers for alpha and beta. Each of the alpha and beta chains got its own library through chain-specific third strand synthesis with indices. TCRdb re-called the 5' RACE reads through MiXCR, storing one row per CDR3 protein. The sample includes several thousand distinct CDR3 sequences, more than 7% of them seen just once. This clonotype was detected ten times or more. No cell fractionation was done, so the repertoire covers all unsorted peripheral blood T cells. The source of this sequence is an adult with HIV infection. The donor label of this sample is uncertain. This specimen consisted of blood, obtained before antiretroviral therapy.

The CDR3 here is CASSLDRTEYEQYF. The CDR3 bases are TGTGCCAGCAGCTTAGATCGGACGGAGTACGAGCAGTACTTC. The chain links TRBV7-9 to TRBJ2-7; D unresolved. Trimming stripped 1 base from V and 4 bases from J, with 11 bases between. CDR3 size: 14 residues. Germline loops: CDR1 SEHNR, CDR2 FQNEAQ (reference sequence).